The present T cell receptor (beta chain) was sequenced within a study of Tregs in tolerant kidney transplant recipients. Produced via immunoSEQ multiplex PCR; TCRdb's table is partial and in-frame only. Here the sample spans about 1,700 clones, 65% to 75% being singletons. V was pared by 1 base and J by 8 bases, with 8 bases between. The CDR3 has 13 amino acids. Germline values: CDR1 SGHNT, CDR2 YENEEA. In the case of this clone: The antigen remains unidentified. Other DNA sequences in the same sample also yield this CDR3.

The J gene is TRBJ2-2, the V gene TRBV11-3; unclear D gene. Sequenced input: CD8+ T cells from blood cultured with allogeneic cells. This TCR derives from a human donor in good health. This CDR3 is CASSLGGPGELFF. CDR3 bases: TGTGCCAGCAGCTTAGGTGGGCCTGGGGAGCTGTTTTTT.